A selection of T cell receptor beta chains follows, all from one sample in a study of cytomegalovirus exposure and HLA in healthy donors. Assay: immunoSEQ multiplex PCR; the TCRdb copy retains only in-frame clones and omits some. This sample carries 150,000 to 200,000 clones, approximately 82% of them seen once, and the ten largest clones take roughly 8%. Sequenced input: PBMCs. The receptors were gathered from a woman between 40 and 55 years old in good health and CMV-seropositive. Both conserved end residues are part of each CDR3. Each record gives: J gene, V gene, clone size, D gene, CDR3 DNA, CDR3 protein. A D gene is named only where the DNA matches it firmly. Part of the rows lack a size; the others show once, few, many or a class for expanded clones.

TRBJ2-7,TRBV6-5,-,-,TGTGCCAGCAGTTACTCAGCAGGGACCTACGAGCAGTACTTC,CASSYSAGTYEQYF
TRBJ2-7,TRBV2,-,TRBD1,TGTGCCACCTCCGCACAGGGGACATACGAGCAGTACTTC,CATSAQGTYEQYF
TRBJ1-3,TRBV28,-,-,TGTGCCAGCAGACCTGCGGGGGAAAGGGGAAACACCATATATTTT,CASRPAGERGNTIYF
TRBJ2-1,TRBV7-3,-,TRBD2,TGTGCCAGCAGCTCCAACCATCTTGCGGGAGTGCGGAATGAGCAGTTCTTC,CASSSNHLAGVRNEQFF
TRBJ1-5,TRBV2,-,-,TGTGCCAGCAGGACACTACAGGGATACGGGAATCAGCCCCAGCATTTT,CASRTLQGYGNQPQHF
TRBJ2-1,TRBV5-1,-,TRBD1,TGCGCCAGCAGACTTGGGGGACAGGGGGGTCAGTTCTTC,CASRLGGQGGQFF
TRBJ2-1,TRBV23-1,-,TRBD2,TGCGCCAGCAGTCAATCTGGACTAGGCGGTGCGAATGAGCAGTTCTTC,CASSQSGLGGANEQFF
TRBJ2-3,TRBV27,-,-,TGTGCCAGCAGCCAGGGGTACCCAGATACGCAGTATTTT,CASSQGYPDTQYF
TRBJ1-1,TRBV10-3,few,-,TGTGCCAGCAGTTACAGGAGGGGCGGCACTGAAGCTTTCTTT,CASSYRRGGTEAFF
TRBJ2-1,TRBV28,few,TRBD2,TGTGCCAGCAGTTTACCTCACCCCGGGTTCGAGCGGGAGCGGGAGGGGGACGATGAGCAGTTCTTC,CASSLPHPGFEREREGDDEQFF
TRBJ1-1,TRBV7-2,-,-,TGTGCCAGCAGCCCCGCTGGACTTAACACTGAAGCTTTCTTT,CASSPAGLNTEAFF
TRBJ2-7,TRBV7-3,once,TRBD2,TGTGCCAGCAGCTTGGCGGGAGGACGGGAGCAGTACTTC,CASSLAGGREQYF
TRBJ1-5,TRBV19,-,-,TGTGCCAGTAGTATAGGAGGCAGGGTTGGTCAGCCCCAGCATTTT,CASSIGGRVGQPQHF
TRBJ1-5,TRBV4-3,-,-,TGCGCCAGCAGCCAAGACCGACAGCGTCAAGGGAATCAGCCCCAGCATTTT,CASSQDRQRQGNQPQHF
TRBJ2-1,TRBV5-4,-,TRBD1,TGTGCCAGCAGCCCAGACAGGGCCACCTACAATGAGCAGTTCTTC,CASSPDRATYNEQFF
TRBJ1-1,TRBV2,-,-,TGTGCCAGCAGAGGAGCAGGGCCAAACACTGAAGCCTTCTTT,CASRGAGPNTEAFF
TRBJ1-5,TRBV5-1,-,-,TGCGCCAGCAGCTTGGGAACAGGGTCGAGCAATCAGCCCCAGCATTTT,CASSLGTGSSNQPQHF